This T cell receptor beta chain was identified during a study of patients and donors after allogeneic stem cell transplantation. MiXCR, applied by TCRdb to the RT-PCR reads, yields one record per CDR3 protein. The profile shows 28,000 or so distinct CDR3 sequences, over 6.5% of them singletons. V shed 5 bases and J shed 6 bases, with 11 bases lying between them. The CDR3 totals 12 residues. This clonotype was seen ten or more times. The sample consisted of blood, either unsorted or a sorted T cell fraction (not recorded which). The TCR sequence derives from a human donor who was either an allogeneic HSCT recipient or a stem cell or donor lymphocyte infusion donor (not recorded which). It is not recorded whose cells these are; they may come from a transplant donor. The chain joins TRBV12-3 or TRBV12-4 to TRBJ2-7, with D hard to call. CDR3 residues: CASSDPLGEQYF. DNA for the CDR3: TGTGCCAGCAGTGACCCGCTGGGCGAGCAGTACTTC.